The next 32 T cell receptor beta chains were all read from a single sample in a study of glioma-infiltrating T cells after dendritic cell vaccination. TCRdb's table, derived via immunoSEQ multiplex PCR, lists solely in-frame clones and lacks some. The table lists about 49,000 clones, around 86% of them singletons. The material was blood, obtained before dendritic cell vaccination. These receptors originate from a human donor with glioblastoma.

In its sample, this clone was seen once. The V and J genes are TRBV11-2 and TRBJ1-1, with D unresolved. V was clipped by 1 base and J by 1 base, with 10 bases between them. This CDR3 spans 15 amino acids. Germline V lookup: CDR1 SGHAT, CDR2 FQNNGV. The CDR3 spells CASSLGRSTNTEAFF. DNA of the CDR3: TGTGCCAGCAGCTTAGGTCGTAGTACGAACACTGAAGCTTTCTTT. Full variable domain (outside the CDR3, taken from reference TRBV11-2 and TRBJ1-1): EAGVAQSPRYKIIEKRQSVAFWCNPISGHATLYWYQQILGQGPKLLIQFQNNGVVDDSQLPKDRFSAERLKGVDSTLKIQPAKLEDSAVYLCASSLGRSTNTEAFFGQGTRLTVV.

The chain couples TRBV5-1 to TRBJ1-1; D ambiguous. The CDR3 totals 13 residues. Germline assignment: CDR1 SGHRS and CDR2 YFSETQ. Trimming removed 4 bases at V and 4 bases at J, with 11 bases between. CDR3 in DNA: TGCGCCAGCAGCGGTGAGGTTGGCACTGAAGCTTTCTTT. Its translation is CASSGEVGTEAFF. The complete variable domain, with remaining parts taken from reference TRBV5-1 and TRBJ1-1, reads KAGVTQTPRYLIKTRGQQVTLSCSPISGHRSVSWYQQTPGQGLQFLFEYFSETQRNKGNFPGRFSGRQFSNSRSEMNVSTLELGDSALYLCASSGEVGTEAFFGQGTRLTVV.

Regarding this clone: Sequence at one end of the junction differs from germline and may be a read error. Within the sample, other DNA sequences also encode this same CDR3. The chain couples TRBV6-5 to TRBJ1-6, with no clear D. The length of the CDR3 is 14 residues. The germline V gene has CDR1 MNHEY and CDR2 SVGAGI. Written as DNA, the CDR3 is TGTGCCAGCAGCCTCCAGGCCTTGAATTCCCCCCTCCACTTT. Protein product: CASSLQALNSPLHF.

V is TRBV27 and J is TRBJ2-3; maybe TRBD1 (5 bases). V was pared by 5 bases and J by 2 bases, with 11 bases between. Germline-derived CDR1 and CDR2 are MNHEY and SMNVEV (reference sequence). This CDR3 spans 14 amino acids. The CDR3 DNA sequence: TGTGCCAGCAGTCTCCGACAGTACACAGATACGCAGTATTTT. Amino acid sequence: CASSLRQYTDTQYF.

This clone showed up just a few times. V gene TRBV7-9 combines with J gene TRBJ1-1, with a possible D match to TRBD1 (6 bases). The CDR3 has 16 amino acids. Trimming cost V 8 bases and J 1 base, with 20 bases left between them. Germline assignment: CDR1 SEHNR and CDR2 FQNEAQ (reference sequence). DNA of the CDR3: TGTGCCAGCCCGGGACGGGGGGCCCCGGCGAACACTGAAGCTTTCTTT. Its translation: CASPGRGAPANTEAFF.

V usage is TRBV21-1 and J usage is TRBJ1-4. TRBV21-1 is tagged as a pseudogene. CDR3 length equals 14 residues. This CDR3 is CASLQKPKIEKLFF. CDR3 DNA sequence: TGTGCCAGCCTTCAAAAGCCTAAAATAGAAAAACTGTTTTTT.

The V and J genes are TRBV30 and TRBJ1-1; D is unresolved. The CDR3 sequence is 11 residues long. CDR1 GTSNPN and CDR2 SVGIG come from the germline V gene (reference sequence). With 2 bases removed from V and 5 bases from J, the gap between germline ends came to 6 bases. The CDR3 nucleotides read TGTGCCTGGAGTTTTTCTACTGAAGCTTTCTTT. It translates to CAWSFSTEAFF.

The chain has TRBV25-1 and TRBJ2-5; D is possibly TRBD1 (6 bases). This CDR3 region has 13 residues. V was pared by 7 bases and J by 2 bases, with 11 bases between. Germline CDR1 is MGHDK and CDR2 is SYGVNS. The CDR3 nucleotides read TGTGCCAGCAACCGGGACACTCAAGAGACCCAGTACTTC. Amino acid sequence: CASNRDTQETQYF.

The J gene is TRBJ2-3, the V gene TRBV9; 12 nucleotides agree with TRBD2. This CDR3 contains 15 residues. The germline V gene encodes CDR1 SGDLS and CDR2 YYNGEE. J was trimmed by 5 bases and V by 3 bases; bases with no gene match: 4. Here the CDR3 DNA reads TGTGCCAGCAGCGGACTAGCGGGGGCCTTAGATACGCAGTATTTT. Translation gives CASSGLAGALDTQYF.

This clone has just a few counts. V and J are TRBV10-2 and TRBJ1-2; TRBD1 agrees at 11 bases. V shed 6 bases, J shed 8 bases, and the junction held 5 bases outside the gene matches. Germline CDR1 and CDR2: WSHSY and SAAADI. CDR3 length: 13 residues. The CDR3 sequence is CASREDRGRGYTF. CDR3 bases: TGCGCCAGCAGGGAGGACAGGGGGCGAGGCTACACCTTC.

The chain has TRBV18 and TRBJ2-2, with 7 bases matching TRBD1. The CDR3 runs 17 residues. Per the germline V gene, CDR1 is KGHSH and CDR2 is LQKENI. With V trimmed by 4 bases and J by 4 bases, 12 bases remained unmatched. CDR3 sequence: CASSQPTGRQGTGELFF. The DNA for the CDR3 is TGTGCCAGCTCACAACCGACAGGGCGTCAGGGCACCGGGGAGCTGTTTTTT.

V is TRBV27 and J is TRBJ2-1, with 11 bases matching TRBD2. Germline V gives CDR1 MNHEY, CDR2 SMNVEV (reference sequence). V was clipped by 7 bases and J by 7 bases; unmatched bases: 3. The CDR3 covers 13 residues. The CDR3 here is CASTVAGGNEQFF. CDR3 nucleotides: TGTGCCAGCACCGTAGCGGGAGGGAATGAGCAGTTCTTC.

CDR3 in DNA: TGTGCCAGCAGCTTAGACGGGGGGGCCAGCTACGAGCAGTACTTC. It encodes CASSLDGGASYEQYF. The chain recombines TRBV7-9 with TRBJ2-7; TRBD2 agrees at 8 bases. The CDR3 totals 15 residues. CDR1 is SEHNR and CDR2 is FQNEAQ in the germline V gene (reference sequence). The trim removed 1 base at V and 3 bases at J, leaving 5 bases unmatched. Full variable domain (missing parts from reference TRBV7-9 and TRBJ2-7): DTGVSQNPRHKITKRGQNVTFRCDPISEHNRLYWYRQTLGQGPEFLTYFQNEAQLEKSRLLSDRFSAERPKGSFSTLEIQRTEQGDSAMYLCASSLDGGASYEQYFGPGTRLTVT.

The J gene is TRBJ1-2, the V gene TRBV6-1; 7 bases align to TRBD1. The germline gives CDR1 MNHNS, CDR2 SASEGT. CDR3 size: 13 residues. V shed 4 bases and J 3 bases; nucleotides not matched to a gene: 2. CDR3 protein: CASSGQGHYGYTF. CDR3 bases: TGTGCCAGCAGTGGACAGGGCCACTATGGCTACACCTTC.

The J gene is TRBJ2-2, the V gene TRBV5-4; 7 positions agree with TRBD2. Germline V gene data show CDR1 as SGHNT and CDR2 as YYREEE (reference sequence). The CDR3 consists of 14 residues. Trimming at V came to 8 bases and at J to 1 base, leaving 5 bases not matched to a gene. The CDR3 protein is CASRLAGNTGELFF. For the CDR3, the DNA is TGTGCCAGTAGACTAGCAGGGAACACCGGGGAGCTGTTTTTT.

In the case of this clone: Relative to the germline gene, one junction end is altered; a read error may explain this. The V gene is TRBV27, the J gene TRBJ2-3; D uncertain. The CDR3 has 14 amino acids. The germline V gene encodes CDR1 MNHEY and CDR2 SMNVEV (reference sequence). CDR3 nucleotides: TGTGCCAGCAGTTCGGCCGGCCGCACAGATATGCAGTATTTT. Its translation: CASSSAGRTDMQYF.

This chain uses TRBV2 with TRBJ2-7; 9 bases line up with TRBD1. V lost 3 bases and J lost 2; bases outside the gene matches: 5. This CDR3 region has 15 residues. Germline-derived CDR1 and CDR2 are SNHLY and FYNNEI. The CDR3: CASSDGDRVAYEQYF. In DNA, the CDR3 is TGTGCCAGCAGTGACGGGGACAGGGTTGCCTACGAGCAGTACTTC.

The V gene is TRBV10-3, the J gene TRBJ2-6, with D maybe TRBD1 (6 bases). The germline V and J ends were trimmed by 6 bases and 1 base, with 10 bases remaining between them. CDR1 is ENHRY and CDR2 is SYGVKD in the germline V gene. The CDR3 has 15 residues. The CDR3 DNA sequence: TGTGCCATCAGAGGAACAGGGTCTGGGGCCAACGTCCTGACTTTC. Its protein product is CAIRGTGSGANVLTF.

This clone was recorded once. This chain links TRBV10-3 with TRBJ2-7, with 7 bases fitting TRBD2. Germline CDR1 ENHRY, CDR2 SYGVKD. This CDR3 comprises 12 residues. V lost 7 bases and J lost 5; bases outside the gene matches: 5. For the CDR3, the DNA is TGTGCCATCATGGGGGAGGGGAACGAGCAGTACTTC. It encodes CAIMGEGNEQYF.

The chain carries TRBV29-1 and TRBJ2-3; TRBD1 matches at 7 bases. The CDR3 is made up of 14 amino acids. The germline V gene encodes CDR1 SQVTM and CDR2 ANQGSEA. Trimming removed 5 bases from V and 3 bases from J; junction bases left unmatched: 8. The CDR3 spells CSVFGTVATDTQYF. CDR3 DNA sequence: TGCAGCGTTTTTGGGACAGTCGCTACAGATACGCAGTATTTT.

The chain is built from TRBV19 and TRBJ1-2; perhaps TRBD1 as D (5 bases). The V and J ends lost 4 bases and 3 bases respectively, with 9 bases between them. Germline values: CDR1 LNHDA, CDR2 SQIVND (reference sequence). The length of the CDR3 is 13 residues. CDR3 coding DNA: TGTGCCAGTAGTAAGGGGCAGTACTATGGCTACACCTTC. It encodes CASSKGQYYGYTF.

V usage is TRBV27 and J usage is TRBJ2-7; 15 bases agree with TRBD2. Per germline, CDR1 MNHEY and CDR2 SMNVEV (reference sequence). The CDR3 contains 17 residues. V was clipped by 4 bases and J by 3 bases; unmatched bases: 7. CDR3 in amino acids: CASSSPGLAGGRYEQYF. CDR3 nucleotides: TGTGCCAGCAGTTCACCGGGACTAGCGGGAGGACGCTACGAGCAGTACTTC.

The chain joins TRBV5-6 to TRBJ1-4; perhaps TRBD1 as D (5 bases). The germline V gene has CDR1 SGHDT and CDR2 YYEEEE. This CDR3 contains 14 residues. V gave up 1 base and J gave up 5 bases, with 9 bases separating them. CDR3 DNA sequence: TGTGCCAGCAGCTTGCGGGCAGGGAATGAAAAACTGTTTTTT. This codes for CASSLRAGNEKLFF.

The chain links TRBV30 to TRBJ2-7; no definite D call. With 4 bases removed from V and 0 bases from J, the gap between germline ends came to 7 bases. CDR1 and CDR2 (germline): GTSNPN, SVGIG (reference sequence). This CDR3 spans 12 amino acids. Written as DNA, the CDR3 is TGTGCCTGGATTCCGAGCTCCTACGAGCAGTACTTC. It translates to CAWIPSSYEQYF.

The V and J genes are TRBV30 and TRBJ2-3, with 7 bases aligning to TRBD1. Germline CDR1 reads GTSNPN; CDR2 reads SVGIG (reference sequence). The CDR3 is made up of 16 amino acids. V trimming: 1 base; J trimming: 4 bases; junction bases outside the gene matches: 11. The CDR3 loop is CAWSAPDRESADTQYF. The CDR3, as DNA: TGTGCCTGGAGTGCGCCTGACAGGGAAAGCGCAGATACGCAGTATTTT.

The chain employs TRBV11-3 and TRBJ2-7; the match to TRBD2 covers 9 bases. Germline CDR1 SGHNT, CDR2 YENEEA. With V trimmed by 5 bases and J by 2 bases, 4 bases remained unmatched. This CDR3 has 14 residues. In DNA, the CDR3 is TGTGCCAGCAGCCCTAGCGGGGCTGCCTACGAGCAGTACTTC. Protein product: CASSPSGAAYEQYF.

This clone was seen once. The chain links TRBV28 to TRBJ2-7, with D tentatively TRBD2 (5 bases). Germline CDR1 reads MDHEN; CDR2 reads SYDVKM. The CDR3 is 13 amino acids. V lost 2 bases and J 4 bases, leaving 9 bases between the germline ends. The CDR3 region is CASSLRGWYEQYF. The CDR3 nucleotides are TGTGCCAGCAGTTTACGGGGATGGTACGAGCAGTACTTC.

Here the CDR3 DNA reads TGCGCCAGCAGCCAAGCCAGGGGATACTATGGCTACACCTTC. Its protein is CASSQARGYYGYTF. The chain links TRBV4-3 to TRBJ1-2; tentative D call: TRBD1 (6 bases). With 1 base removed from V and 3 bases from J, the gap between germline ends came to 9 bases. This CDR3 is built from 14 residues. CDR1 is LGHNA and CDR2 is YSLEER in the germline V gene.

The chain combines TRBV25-1 with TRBJ2-6; D remains unclear. V lost 3 bases and J 2 bases, leaving 14 bases between the germline ends. This CDR3 has 17 amino acids. From germline, CDR1 is MGHDK and CDR2 SYGVNS. Here the CDR3 DNA reads TGTGCCAGCAGTGATTCTCACCGCGGCCCTGGGGCCAACGTCCTGACTTTC. It specifies CASSDSHRGPGANVLTF.

This clone was seen once. This chain links TRBV9 with TRBJ1-1; perhaps TRBD1 as D (5 bases). V lost 1 base to trimming and J lost 2 bases, with 18 bases between them. The CDR3 spans 17 residues. Germline CDR1 reads SGDLS; CDR2 reads YYNGEE. DNA of the CDR3: TGTGCCAGCAGCGTATCGGCAGTAGGGGTACGAAACACTGAAGCTTTCTTT. It codes for CASSVSAVGVRNTEAFF.

The chain recombines TRBV9 with TRBJ2-7, with TRBD2 identical over 9 bases. Germline V gene sequence: CDR1 SGDLS, CDR2 YYNGEE. V shed 0 bases and J 5 bases; nucleotides not matched to a gene: 6. There are 15 residues in the CDR3. CDR3 in amino acids: CASSVVLAGMDEQYF. CDR3 sequence (DNA): TGTGCCAGCAGCGTAGTGCTAGCGGGAATGGACGAGCAGTACTTC.

This chain uses TRBV7-2 with TRBJ2-1, with 10 bases fitting TRBD2. The CDR3 consists of 17 residues. Germline loops: CDR1 SGHTA, CDR2 FQGNSA. Trimming cost V 2 bases and J 0 bases; bases outside gene matches: 4. The DNA of the CDR3 is TGTGCCAGCAGCTTAAGAGCGGGGGGGAGCTCCTACAATGAGCAGTTCTTC. Its protein is CASSLRAGGSSYNEQFF.